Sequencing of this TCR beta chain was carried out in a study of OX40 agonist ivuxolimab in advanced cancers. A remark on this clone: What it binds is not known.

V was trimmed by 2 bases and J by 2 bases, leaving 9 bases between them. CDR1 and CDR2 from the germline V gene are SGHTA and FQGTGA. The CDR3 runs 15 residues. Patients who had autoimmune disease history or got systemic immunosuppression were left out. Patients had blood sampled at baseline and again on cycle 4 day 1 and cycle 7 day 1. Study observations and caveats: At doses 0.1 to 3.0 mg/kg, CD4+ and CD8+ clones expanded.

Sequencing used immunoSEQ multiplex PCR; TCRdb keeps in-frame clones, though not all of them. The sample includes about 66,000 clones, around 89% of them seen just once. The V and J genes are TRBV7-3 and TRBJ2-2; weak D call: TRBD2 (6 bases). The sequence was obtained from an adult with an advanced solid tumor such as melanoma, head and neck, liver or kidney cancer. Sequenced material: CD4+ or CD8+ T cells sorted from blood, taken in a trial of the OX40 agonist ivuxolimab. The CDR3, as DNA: TGTGCCAGCAGCTTATGGGGAGGTAACACCGGGGAGCTGTTTTTT. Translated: CASSLWGGNTGELFF.